The clone carrying this T cell receptor beta chain was recorded a few times. This specimen comes from a study of blood T cell repertoires in COVID-19. Study-wide background: PBMCs, B-cell-depleted T cells, or T cells were the source of the cDNA or gDNA that made up the material.

The CDR3 runs 13 residues. The V and J ends lost 0 bases and 4 bases respectively, with 6 bases between them. Germline V lookup: CDR1 MGHRA, CDR2 YSYEKL. Participant-reported clinical history was the basis for cohort assignment. Method: immunoSEQ multiplex PCR; TCRdb's copy keeps in-frame clones and lacks some. The table records 200,000 to 250,000 clones, 70% to 85% of them present only once. The chain is built from TRBV4-1 and TRBJ1-2; D ambiguous. The origin of this receptor is a man aged 60-69 years who had recovered from COVID-19. Sequenced: PBMCs or T cells enriched from blood (not recorded which). The CDR3 loop is CASSQDAGYGYTF. CDR3 sequence (DNA): TGCGCCAGCAGCCAAGATGCAGGCTATGGCTACACCTTC.